Ten or more counts support the clone carrying this T cell receptor beta chain. The source of the sample is a study of glioma-infiltrating T cells. TCR alpha and beta CDR3 regions were amplified from RNA using iRepertoire nested multiplex PCR. One-step reverse transcription and amplification started from around 100-400 ng of tissue mRNA or PBMC total RNA. TCRdb re-analysed the multiplex PCR reads in MiXCR, keeping a single row per CDR3 protein. The data hold around 190,000 distinct CDR3 sequences, with under 55% observed a single time. This CDR3 spans 11 amino acids. With 1 base removed from V and 7 bases from J, the gap between germline ends came to 7 bases. CDR1 DFQATT and CDR2 SNEGSKA come from the germline V gene (reference sequence).

The chain links TRBV20-1 to TRBJ1-2, with unresolved D. Sequences were obtained from glioma tissue, nonneoplastic brain tissue, or PBMCs (not recorded which). The receptor was derived from a human donor with low-grade glioma or glioblastoma, undergoing nonglioma brain surgery, or in good health (not recorded which). In DNA form, the CDR3 reads TGCAGTGCTAGAGTGGGGTCTGGCTACACCTTC. It specifies CSARVGSGYTF.